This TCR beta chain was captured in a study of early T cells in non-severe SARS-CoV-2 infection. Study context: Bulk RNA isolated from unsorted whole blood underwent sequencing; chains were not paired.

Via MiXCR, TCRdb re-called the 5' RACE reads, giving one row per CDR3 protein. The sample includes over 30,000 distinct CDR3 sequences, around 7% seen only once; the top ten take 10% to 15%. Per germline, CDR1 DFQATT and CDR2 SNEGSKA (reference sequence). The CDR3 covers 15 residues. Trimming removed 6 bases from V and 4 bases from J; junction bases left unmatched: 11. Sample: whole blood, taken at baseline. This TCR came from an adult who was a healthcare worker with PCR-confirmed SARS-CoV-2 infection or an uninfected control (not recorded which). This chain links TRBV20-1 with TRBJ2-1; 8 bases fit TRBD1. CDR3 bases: TGCAGTGCCGTGGACAGGGAAGGGACTTACAATGAGCAGTTCTTC. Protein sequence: CSAVDREGTYNEQFF.